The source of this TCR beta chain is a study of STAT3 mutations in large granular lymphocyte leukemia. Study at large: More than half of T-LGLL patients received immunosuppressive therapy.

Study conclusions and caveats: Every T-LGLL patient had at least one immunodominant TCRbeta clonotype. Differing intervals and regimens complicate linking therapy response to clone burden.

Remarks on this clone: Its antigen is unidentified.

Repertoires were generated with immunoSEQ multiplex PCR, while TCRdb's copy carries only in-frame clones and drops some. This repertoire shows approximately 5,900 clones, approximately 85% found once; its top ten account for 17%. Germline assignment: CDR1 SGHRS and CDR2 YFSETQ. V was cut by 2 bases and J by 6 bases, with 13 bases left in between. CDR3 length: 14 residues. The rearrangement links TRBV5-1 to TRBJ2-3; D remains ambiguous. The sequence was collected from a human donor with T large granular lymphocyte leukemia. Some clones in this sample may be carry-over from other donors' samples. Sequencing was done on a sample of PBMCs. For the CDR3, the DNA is TGCGCCAGCAGCTTAAACAGCCCCGGGGATACGCAGTATTTT. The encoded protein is CASSLNSPGDTQYF. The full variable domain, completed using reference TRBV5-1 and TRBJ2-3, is KAGVTQTPRYLIKTRGQQVTLSCSPISGHRSVSWYQQTPGQGLQFLFEYFSETQRNKGNFPGRFSGRQFSNSRSEMNVSTLELGDSALYLCASSLNSPGDTQYFGPGTRLTVL.